These T cell receptor beta chains were read from a single sample in a study of OX40 agonist ivuxolimab in advanced cancers. Clones were read by immunoSEQ multiplex PCR, and TCRdb kept only the in-frame ones, dropping some. The sample contains about 50,000 clones, approximately 86% of which appear only once. The sequences come from CD4+ or CD8+ T cells sorted from blood, collected in a trial of the OX40 agonist ivuxolimab. These receptors all come from an adult with an advanced solid tumor such as melanoma, head and neck, liver or kidney cancer. Each CDR3 is given with its conserved first and last residue. D genes are given only for firm matches. Not every row has a clone size; where given, it reads once, few, many or a size class.

D gene: .; clone size: .; V gene: TRBV4-1; J gene: TRBJ2-7; CDR3 DNA: TGCGCCAGCAGTCCTCAGGGAGCGCGGAACGAGCAGTACTTC; CDR3 protein: CASSPQGARNEQYF
D gene: .; clone size: .; V gene: TRBV11-2; J gene: TRBJ1-5; CDR3 DNA: TGTGCCAGCAGCTTAGATCAGGGAGCGGGCAATCAGCCCCAGCATTTT; CDR3 protein: CASSLDQGAGNQPQHF
D gene: .; clone size: .; V gene: TRBV7-2; J gene: TRBJ2-3; CDR3 DNA: TGTGCCAGCAGCTTACGTTGGCAACCAACTAGCACAGATACGCAGTATTTT; CDR3 protein: CASSLRWQPTSTDTQYF
D gene: .; clone size: .; V gene: TRBV4-2; J gene: TRBJ2-3; CDR3 DNA: TGTGCCAGCAGCCAGAGCACAGATACGCAGTATTTT; CDR3 protein: CASSQSTDTQYF
D gene: TRBD1; clone size: .; V gene: TRBV27; J gene: TRBJ1-6; CDR3 DNA: TGTGCCAGCAGGACCCGGGACAGTTATTCACCCCTCCACTTT; CDR3 protein: CASRTRDSYSPLHF
D gene: .; clone size: once; V gene: TRBV11-2; J gene: TRBJ2-7; CDR3 DNA: TGTGCCAGCAGCAAAGGGGCTGGCGGATTCTACGAGCAGTACTTC; CDR3 protein: CASSKGAGGFYEQYF
D gene: .; clone size: few; V gene: TRBV7-8; J gene: TRBJ2-2; CDR3 DNA: TGTGCCAGCAGCTTAGTTTCGTTTGCCGGGGAGCTGTTTTTT; CDR3 protein: CASSLVSFAGELFF
D gene: .; clone size: .; V gene: TRBV29-1; J gene: TRBJ2-2; CDR3 DNA: TGCAGCGTTGCTCGGCTAGCGGAGGGGGGCGGGGAGCTGTTTTTT; CDR3 protein: CSVARLAEGGGELFF
D gene: .; clone size: .; V gene: TRBV2; J gene: TRBJ1-5; CDR3 DNA: TGTGCCAGCAGTCACGACAGGAACAATCAGCCCCAGCATTTT; CDR3 protein: CASSHDRNNQPQHF
D gene: .; clone size: .; V gene: TRBV5-8; J gene: TRBJ2-5; CDR3 DNA: TGTGCCAGCAGCTTGGTGGGTCTTGGTAGAGAGACCCAGTACTTC; CDR3 protein: CASSLVGLGRETQYF
D gene: TRBD2; clone size: .; V gene: TRBV6-1; J gene: TRBJ2-7; CDR3 DNA: TGTGCCAGCGTAAAGGGAGGGGATCCCTACGAGCAGTACTTC; CDR3 protein: CASVKGGDPYEQYF
D gene: TRBD1; clone size: .; V gene: TRBV28; J gene: TRBJ1-2; CDR3 DNA: TGTGCCAGCTCCGGGACAGGGACAGCTAACTATGGCTACACCTTC; CDR3 protein: CASSGTGTANYGYTF
D gene: TRBD2; clone size: .; V gene: TRBV6-5; J gene: TRBJ2-7; CDR3 DNA: TGTGCCAGCAGCCGGACTAGCCGTGCCTACGAGCAGTACTTC; CDR3 protein: CASSRTSRAYEQYF
D gene: .; clone size: .; V gene: TRBV4-2; J gene: TRBJ2-3; CDR3 DNA: TGTGCCAGCAGCCAGGGGGACTTTACAGATACGCAGTATTTT; CDR3 protein: CASSQGDFTDTQYF
D gene: .; clone size: .; V gene: TRBV7-2; J gene: TRBJ2-7; CDR3 DNA: TGTGCCACTCGCGCAAGCTCCTACGAGCAGTACTTC; CDR3 protein: CATRASSYEQYF
D gene: .; clone size: .; V gene: TRBV10-2; J gene: TRBJ1-4; CDR3 DNA: TGCGCCAGCAGTGAGGTGGCAGGTTCGGTTGAAAAACTGTTTTTT; CDR3 protein: CASSEVAGSVEKLFF
D gene: .; clone size: .; V gene: TRBV7-9; J gene: TRBJ2-7; CDR3 DNA: TGTGCCAGCAGTCCTAGGGGAGAAGCCTACGAGCAGTACTTC; CDR3 protein: CASSPRGEAYEQYF
D gene: TRBD2; clone size: .; V gene: TRBV10-2; J gene: TRBJ2-1; CDR3 DNA: TGCGCCAGCAGTGTTCGGTCTAGCGGGAGTCCCTACAATGAGCAGTTCTTC; CDR3 protein: CASSVRSSGSPYNEQFF
D gene: .; clone size: many; V gene: TRBV11-3; J gene: TRBJ2-2; CDR3 DNA: TGTGCCAGCAGCCTACCCCCTTCCGGGGAGCTGTTTTTT; CDR3 protein: CASSLPPSGELFF
D gene: .; clone size: .; V gene: TRBV27; J gene: TRBJ1-1; CDR3 DNA: TGTGCCAGCATGGTGGGTGGGCGCGGCACTGAAGCTTTCTTT; CDR3 protein: CASMVGGRGTEAFF
D gene: .; clone size: .; V gene: TRBV30; J gene: TRBJ2-6; CDR3 DNA: TGTGCCTGGACCCGGAGGGCTGGGGCCAACGTCCTGACTTTC; CDR3 protein: CAWTRRAGANVLTF
D gene: TRBD1; clone size: .; V gene: TRBV5-5; J gene: TRBJ1-2; CDR3 DNA: TGTGCCAGCAGCTTCCCAGGGGGCTTGCGGGATGGCTACACCTTC; CDR3 protein: CASSFPGGLRDGYTF
D gene: TRBD2; clone size: once; V gene: TRBV9; J gene: TRBJ2-7; CDR3 DNA: TGTGCCAGCAGCCGGCGGGGGGGGACAGCGGCGGGTTCCTACGAGCAGTACTTC; CDR3 protein: CASSRRGGTAAGSYEQYF
D gene: .; clone size: once; V gene: TRBV6-1; J gene: TRBJ1-1; CDR3 DNA: TGTGCCAGCTACGGACAGCCGAACACTGAAGCTTTCTTT; CDR3 protein: CASYGQPNTEAFF
D gene: .; clone size: .; V gene: TRBV5-1; J gene: TRBJ1-4; CDR3 DNA: TGCGCCAGCAGCAGCTGGGAACAGACTGAAAAACTGTTTTTT; CDR3 protein: CASSSWEQTEKLFF
D gene: .; clone size: .; V gene: TRBV10-1; J gene: TRBJ1-1; CDR3 DNA: TGCGCCAGCAGTCCGGGTCTACCCATGAACACTGAAGCTTTCTTT; CDR3 protein: CASSPGLPMNTEAFF
D gene: .; clone size: .; V gene: TRBV28; J gene: TRBJ2-2; CDR3 DNA: TGTGCCAGCAGTTTTTTGAGGGGCACCGGGGAGCTGTTTTTT; CDR3 protein: CASSFLRGTGELFF
D gene: .; clone size: .; V gene: TRBV12-5; J gene: TRBJ1-1; CDR3 DNA: TGTGCTAGTGGTTTGGCGGCCGCTGAAGCTTTCTTT; CDR3 protein: CASGLAAAEAFF
D gene: .; clone size: .; V gene: TRBV27; J gene: TRBJ2-7; CDR3 DNA: TGTGCCAGCACCCCCAATGCTGACCGAGGTGAAGAGCAGTACTTC; CDR3 protein: CASTPNADRGEEQYF
D gene: .; clone size: .; V gene: TRBV10-1; J gene: TRBJ1-1; CDR3 DNA: TGCGCCAGCAGTGAGTCGAGGGGGGGAACTGAAGCTTTCTTT; CDR3 protein: CASSESRGGTEAFF
D gene: .; clone size: .; V gene: TRBV6-1; J gene: TRBJ2-1; CDR3 DNA: TGTGCCAGCAGTGAAGCACTACAAGATTTGAATGAGCAGTTCTTC; CDR3 protein: CASSEALQDLNEQFF
D gene: .; clone size: .; V gene: TRBV28; J gene: TRBJ2-7; CDR3 DNA: TGTGCCAGCAGCCGGGGCTACGAGCAGTACTTC; CDR3 protein: CASSRGYEQYF
D gene: TRBD1; clone size: .; V gene: TRBV29-1; J gene: TRBJ2-2; CDR3 DNA: TGCAGCGTTGGGCCACCGGGACAGAGGAACACCGGGGAGCTGTTTTTT; CDR3 protein: CSVGPPGQRNTGELFF
D gene: .; clone size: .; V gene: TRBV20-1; J gene: TRBJ2-7; CDR3 DNA: TGCAGTGCTAGGAGCAGCGAGCAGTACTTC; CDR3 protein: CSARSSEQYF
D gene: .; clone size: .; V gene: TRBV27; J gene: TRBJ2-7; CDR3 DNA: TGTGCCAGCAGTTTAAAGTGGAACTACGAGCAGTACTTC; CDR3 protein: CASSLKWNYEQYF
D gene: TRBD2; clone size: .; V gene: TRBV7-6; J gene: TRBJ2-5; CDR3 DNA: TGTGCCAGCAGCCGCGGGAGACAAGAGACCCAGTACTTC; CDR3 protein: CASSRGRQETQYF
D gene: .; clone size: .; V gene: TRBV18; J gene: TRBJ1-1; CDR3 DNA: TGTGCCAGCTCACTGGTCGACAGGGAAGCTTTCTTT; CDR3 protein: CASSLVDREAFF
D gene: .; clone size: .; V gene: TRBV19; J gene: TRBJ2-4; CDR3 DNA: TGTGCCAGTAATAATCCGTCAGGTTCAGGAAAAAACATTCAGTACTTC; CDR3 protein: CASNNPSGSGKNIQYF
D gene: .; clone size: .; V gene: TRBV7-9; J gene: TRBJ1-4; CDR3 DNA: TGTGCCAGCAGCTTAGTGGCAGGCGGTAATGAAAAACTGTTTTTT; CDR3 protein: CASSLVAGGNEKLFF
D gene: .; clone size: .; V gene: TRBV9; J gene: TRBJ2-1; CDR3 DNA: TGTGCCAGCACCAGAGGGGGCGGGAGTGTGTACAATGAGCAGTTCTTC; CDR3 protein: CASTRGGGSVYNEQFF
D gene: .; clone size: .; V gene: TRBV6-1; J gene: TRBJ2-3; CDR3 DNA: TGTGCCAGCAGTGAAAGAGGACAGTCGTCAGATACGCAGTATTTT; CDR3 protein: CASSERGQSSDTQYF